The rows below give T cell receptor beta chains drawn from one sample of a study of technical replicates of blood from a handful of donors. Assay used: immunoSEQ multiplex PCR; TCRdb lists only in-frame clones, some missing. This sample has roughly 68,000 clones, with more than 85% found just once. Sample: PBMCs. These receptors all stem from a human donor in good health. Some clones in this sample may be carry-over from other donors' samples. Each CDR3 is given with its conserved first and last residue. A D gene is named only where the DNA matches it firmly. Size tells how often a clone was seen (once, few, many) or the class of an expanded clone, and some rows leave it out.

TRBD2	TRBV5-4	TRBJ2-1	once	CASSLNVVGGSRNEQFF	TGTGCCAGCAGCTTGAATGTGGTGGGGGGGTCTCGCAATGAGCAGTTCTTC
TRBD1	TRBV29-1	TRBJ1-2	.	CSVPFGQGGYTF	TGCAGCGTTCCCTTTGGACAGGGTGGCTACACCTTC
TRBD2	TRBV11-2	TRBJ2-7	.	CASSLEAGGGYEQYF	TGTGCCAGCAGCTTAGAGGCCGGGGGGGGATACGAGCAGTACTTC
TRBD1	TRBV28	TRBJ1-1	.	CASSLFGITGGPECAFF	TGTGCCAGCAGTTTATTTGGTATAACAGGGGGCCCTGAGTGTGCTTTCTTT
TRBD1	TRBV19	TRBJ2-4	.	CASSPRTGSNIQYF	TGTGCCAGTAGTCCGAGGACAGGGTCAAACATTCAGTACTTC
TRBD2	TRBV7-9	TRBJ2-3	.	CASELGLAGWGTDTQYF	TGTGCCAGCGAGCTAGGACTAGCGGGATGGGGGACAGATACGCAGTATTTT
TRBD2	TRBV19	TRBJ2-5	few	CASSRAGGGEETQYF	TGTGCCAGTAGTAGGGCGGGAGGCGGGGAAGAGACCCAGTACTTC
.	TRBV5-4	TRBJ2-1	.	CASSLGQQFEQFF	TGTGCCAGCAGCCTTGGACAGCAGTTCGAGCAGTTCTTC
TRBD2	TRBV5-4	TRBJ2-2	.	CASSFRTSGGGELFF	TGTGCCAGCAGCTTCCGGACTAGCGGGGGCGGGGAGCTGTTTTTT
.	TRBV5-4	TRBJ2-1	.	CASSTKDAGFIFNEQFF	TGTGCCAGCAGCACCAAGGATGCGGGGTTTATCTTCAATGAGCAGTTCTTC
TRBD1	TRBV7-9	TRBJ2-4	.	CASSGQGNIQYF	TGTGCCAGCAGTGGACAGGGAAACATTCAGTACTTC
TRBD1	TRBV13	TRBJ2-7	.	CASGQGGNEQYF	TGTGCCAGCGGACAGGGGGGAAACGAGCAGTACTTC
TRBD1	TRBV5-1	TRBJ2-5	.	CASSVGTAETQYF	TGCGCCAGCAGCGTCGGGACAGCAGAGACCCAGTACTTC
.	TRBV30	TRBJ2-7	once	CAWSVGGAEQYF	TGTGCCTGGAGTGTAGGGGGAGCCGAGCAGTACTTC
.	TRBV19	TRBJ1-1	.	CASESKTGNTEAFF	TGTGCCAGTGAATCGAAGACAGGGAACACTGAAGCTTTCTTT
TRBD1	TRBV7-9	TRBJ2-7	.	CASSRQGQYEQYF	TGTGCCAGCAGCCGACAGGGGCAATACGAGCAGTACTTC
TRBD1	TRBV7-9	TRBJ2-5	.	CASSFWSGTAETQYF	TGTGCCAGCAGCTTTTGGTCCGGGACAGCAGAGACCCAGTACTTC
TRBD2	TRBV5-1	TRBJ2-7	.	CASSRDRARLRLAGFEQYF	TGCGCCAGCAGCCGTGACAGGGCAAGATTGAGACTAGCGGGGTTCGAGCAGTACTTC
TRBD2	TRBV2	TRBJ2-3	.	CASSVGTSADTQYF	TGTGCCAGCAGTGTGGGGACTAGTGCAGATACGCAGTATTTT
TRBD1	TRBV7-2	TRBJ2-3	.	CASSLSTGAADTQYF	TGTGCCAGCAGCTTATCAACAGGGGCGGCAGATACGCAGTATTTT
TRBD1	TRBV5-1	TRBJ1-1	.	CASSWDRGAEAFF	TGCGCCAGCAGTTGGGACAGGGGGGCTGAAGCTTTCTTT
.	TRBV29-1	TRBJ2-5	.	CSAEGPRRETQYF	TGCAGCGCCGAGGGCCCTAGGAGAGAGACCCAGTACTTC
.	TRBV18	TRBJ2-3	.	CASSLTSISDTQYF	TGTGCCAGCTCACTAACTAGCATATCAGATACGCAGTATTTT
TRBD1	TRBV11-3	TRBJ2-3	.	CASSSGTGGWDTQYF	TGTGCCAGCAGCTCGGGGACAGGGGGCTGGGATACGCAGTATTTT
.	TRBV19	TRBJ1-2	.	CASSIQGAVPGYTF	TGTGCCAGTAGTATACAGGGCGCCGTGCCTGGCTACACCTTC
TRBD2	TRBV2	TRBJ2-5	.	CASLLAGFQETQYF	TGTGCCAGCCTTCTAGCGGGGTTCCAAGAGACCCAGTACTTC
TRBD1	TRBV13	TRBJ1-1	.	CASSLRTGGMNTEAFF	TGTGCCAGCAGCTTACGAACAGGGGGTATGAACACTGAAGCTTTCTTT
.	TRBV7-2	TRBJ2-5	.	CASSLVGALETQYF	TGTGCCAGCAGCTTAGTTGGGGCCCTGGAGACCCAGTACTTC
.	TRBV12-5	TRBJ1-6	.	CASGLGRPYNSPLHF	TGTGCTAGTGGTTTAGGCAGGCCCTATAATTCACCCCTCCACTTT
.	TRBV18	TRBJ2-1	.	CASSPPIMYNEQFF	TGTGCCAGCTCACCACCAATCATGTACAATGAGCAGTTCTTC
TRBD1	TRBV6-1	TRBJ2-7	.	CAARGTGRGYEQYF	TGTGCCGCGCGGGGGACAGGGAGGGGATACGAGCAGTACTTC
.	TRBV6-6	TRBJ2-3	.	CASSYSTGSPTDTQYF	TGTGCCAGCAGTTATTCTACAGGGAGCCCAACAGATACGCAGTATTTT
TRBD1	TRBV14	TRBJ2-6	.	CASSQLNRGIAGANVLTF	TGTGCCAGCAGCCAGTTAAACAGGGGGATCGCTGGGGCCAACGTCCTGACTTTC
.	TRBV5-4	TRBJ1-1	.	CASSLTVWNTEAFF	TGTGCCAGCAGCTTGACAGTTTGGAACACTGAAGCTTTCTTT
.	TRBV6-6	TRBJ2-7	.	CASSAPGRSSYEQYF	TGTGCCAGCAGTGCCCCCGGTCGGAGCTCCTACGAGCAGTACTTC
TRBD2	TRBV10-3	TRBJ2-3	.	CAIGLAGGRTDTQYF	TGTGCCATTGGACTAGCGGGAGGAAGAACAGATACGCAGTATTTT
.	TRBV5-6	TRBJ2-7	.	CASSRDTDYEQYF	TGTGCCAGCAGCCGGGACACTGACTACGAGCAGTACTTC
TRBD2	TRBV25-1	TRBJ2-5	once	CASSAAGLAGETQYF	TGTGCCAGCAGTGCGGCGGGACTAGCTGGGGAGACCCAGTACTTC
TRBD1	TRBV5-1	TRBJ1-4	.	CASSQTTGRGEKLFF	TGCGCCAGCAGCCAAACGACAGGGCGCGGTGAAAAACTGTTTTTT
.	TRBV4-3	TRBJ2-1	.	CASSQSRGGEQFF	TGCGCCAGCAGCCAGTCTCGGGGTGGTGAGCAGTTCTTC
.	TRBV7-9	TRBJ2-3	.	CASSLGEVGTQYF	TGTGCCAGCAGCTTAGGGGAGGTGGGTACGCAGTATTTT
.	TRBV7-2	TRBJ1-6	.	CASSLLQAENSPLHF	TGTGCCAGCAGCTTACTGCAGGCCGAGAATTCACCCCTCCACTTT
TRBD1	TRBV29-1	TRBJ2-5	once	CSAWTGQFQETQYF	TGCAGCGCCTGGACAGGACAATTCCAAGAGACCCAGTACTTC
.	TRBV7-3	TRBJ2-1	.	CASSSAGGNSYNEQFF	TGTGCCAGCAGCTCCGCGGGCGGGAATTCCTACAATGAGCAGTTCTTC
TRBD1	TRBV6-1	TRBJ2-7	.	CASLPDRVTYEQYF	TGTGCCAGCCTGCCGGACAGGGTAACGTACGAGCAGTACTTC
TRBD2	TRBV7-9	TRBJ2-1	.	CASSLRSSGDNEQFF	TGTGCCAGCAGCTTAAGGTCTAGCGGAGACAATGAGCAGTTCTTC
.	TRBV7-2	TRBJ2-1	.	CASSWGLVIYNEQFF	TGTGCCAGCAGCTGGGGACTCGTGATCTACAATGAGCAGTTCTTC